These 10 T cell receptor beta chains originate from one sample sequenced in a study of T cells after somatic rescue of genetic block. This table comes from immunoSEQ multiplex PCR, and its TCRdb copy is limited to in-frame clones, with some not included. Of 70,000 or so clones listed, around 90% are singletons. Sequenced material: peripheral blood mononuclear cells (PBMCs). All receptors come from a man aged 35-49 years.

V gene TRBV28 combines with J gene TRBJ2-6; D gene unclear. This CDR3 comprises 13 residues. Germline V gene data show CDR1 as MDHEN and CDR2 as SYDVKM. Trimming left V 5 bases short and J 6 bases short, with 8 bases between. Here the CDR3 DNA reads TGTGCCAGCAGTACCCAATTGGCCAACGTCCTGACTTTC. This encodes CASSTQLANVLTF.

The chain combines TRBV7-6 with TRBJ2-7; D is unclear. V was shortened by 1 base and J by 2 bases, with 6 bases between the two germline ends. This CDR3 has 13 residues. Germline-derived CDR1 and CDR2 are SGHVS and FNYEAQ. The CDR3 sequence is CASSLGRPYEQYF. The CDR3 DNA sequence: TGTGCCAGCAGCTTAGGCAGACCCTACGAGCAGTACTTC.

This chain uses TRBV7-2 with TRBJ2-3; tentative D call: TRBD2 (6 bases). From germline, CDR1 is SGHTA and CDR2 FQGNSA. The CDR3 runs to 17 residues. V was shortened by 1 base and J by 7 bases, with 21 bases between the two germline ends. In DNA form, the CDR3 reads TGTGCCAGCAGCTTAGGCGGGACCTTCCCCCCACCAAATACGCAGTATTTT. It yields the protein CASSLGGTFPPPNTQYF.

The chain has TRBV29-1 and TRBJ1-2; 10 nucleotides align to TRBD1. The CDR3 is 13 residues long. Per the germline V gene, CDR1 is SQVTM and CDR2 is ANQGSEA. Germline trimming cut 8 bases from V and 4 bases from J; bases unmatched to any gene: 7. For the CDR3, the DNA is TGCAGCACGTGGACAGGGGGAGTCTATGGCTACACCTTC. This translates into CSTWTGGVYGYTF. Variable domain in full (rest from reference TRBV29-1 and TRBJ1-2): SAVISQKPSRDICQRGTSLTIQCQVDSQVTMMFWYRQQPGQSLTLIATANQGSEATYESGFVIDKFPISRPNLTFSTLTVSNMSPEDSSIYLCSTWTGGVYGYTFGSGTRLTVV.

As DNA, the CDR3 is TGCGCCAGCAGCTTGGGAGGACAGGGGGCCAGCTCCTACGAGCAGTACTTC. Residues: CASSLGGQGASSYEQYF. The rearrangement uses TRBV5-1 and TRBJ2-7, with 11 bases identical to TRBD1. This CDR3 contains 17 residues. Trimming at V came to 0 bases and at J to 0 bases, leaving 5 bases not matched to a gene. The germline gives CDR1 SGHRS, CDR2 YFSETQ. Combining the CDR3 with reference TRBV5-1 and TRBJ2-7 gives the whole variable domain KAGVTQTPRYLIKTRGQQVTLSCSPISGHRSVSWYQQTPGQGLQFLFEYFSETQRNKGNFPGRFSGRQFSNSRSEMNVSTLELGDSALYLCASSLGGQGASSYEQYFGPGTRLTVT.

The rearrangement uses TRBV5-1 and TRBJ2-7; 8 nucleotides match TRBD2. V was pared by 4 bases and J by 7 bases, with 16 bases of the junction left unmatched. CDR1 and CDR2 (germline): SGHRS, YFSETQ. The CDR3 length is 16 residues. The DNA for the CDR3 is TGCGCCAGCAGCGCACGGTCTCGCGGGGGGCCGGGGGAGCAGTACTTC. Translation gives CASSARSRGGPGEQYF.

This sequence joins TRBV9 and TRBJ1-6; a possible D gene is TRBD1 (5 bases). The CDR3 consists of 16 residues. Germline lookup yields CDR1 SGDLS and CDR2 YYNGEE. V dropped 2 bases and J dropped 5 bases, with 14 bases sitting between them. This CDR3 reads CASSVSGTVNNSPLHF. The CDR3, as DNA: TGTGCCAGCAGCGTTTCGGGGACGGTTAATAATTCACCCCTCCACTTT.

Here the CDR3 DNA reads TGTGCCAGCAGCCCCGTCGGGGCCCTTTATGGCTACACCTTC. It is translated as CASSPVGALYGYTF. J is TRBJ1-2 and V is TRBV7-2, with a tentative D call TRBD1 (5 bases). The germline V and J ends were trimmed by 5 bases and 5 bases, with 15 bases remaining between them. Germline CDR1 SGHTA, CDR2 FQGNSA. The CDR3 runs to 14 residues.

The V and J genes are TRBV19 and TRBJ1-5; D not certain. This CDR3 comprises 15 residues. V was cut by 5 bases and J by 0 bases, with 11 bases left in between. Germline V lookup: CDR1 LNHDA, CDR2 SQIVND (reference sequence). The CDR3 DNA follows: TGTGCCAGTAGTTTCAGCAGGTATAGCAATCAGCCCCAGCATTTT. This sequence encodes CASSFSRYSNQPQHF. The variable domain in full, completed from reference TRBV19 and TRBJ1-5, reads DGGITQSPKYLFRKEGQNVTLSCEQNLNHDAMYWYRQDPGQGLRLIYYSQIVNDFQKGDIAEGYSVSREKKESFPLTVTSAQKNPTAFYLCASSFSRYSNQPQHFGDGTRLSIL.

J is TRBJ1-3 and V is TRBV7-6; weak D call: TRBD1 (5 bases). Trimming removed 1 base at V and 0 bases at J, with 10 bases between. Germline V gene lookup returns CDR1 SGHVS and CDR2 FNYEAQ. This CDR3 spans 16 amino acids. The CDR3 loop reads CASSLGGGFSGNTIYF. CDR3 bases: TGTGCCAGCAGCTTAGGGGGGGGGTTCTCTGGAAACACCATATATTTT.